The next 9 T cell receptor beta chains were all read from a single sample in a study of T cells in Graves' hyperthyroidism and ophthalmopathy. Amplification yielded TCR beta CDR3 regions, with RNA transcripts as the source. Primed by the HTBI set, a first-round RT-PCR was run on the TCR CDR3. Each CDR3 protein gets one entry after TCRdb re-called the multiplex PCR reads with MiXCR. The sample has 480,000 or so distinct CDR3 sequences, around an eighth seen once. Input material: blood. These receptors were taken from a woman under 30 with Graves' hyperthyroidism.

The table lists this clonotype with many counts. This rearrangement joins TRBV30 to TRBJ2-7; TRBD1 matches 7 bases. Germline loops: CDR1 GTSNPN, CDR2 SVGIG (reference sequence). This CDR3 spans 12 amino acids. The V segment lost 6 bases and the J segment 2 bases; nucleotides outside the gene matches: 4. CDR3 in DNA: TGTGCCTGCCAGGGGACAGCCTACGAGCAGTACTTC. Amino acid sequence: CACQGTAYEQYF.

Ten or more counts support this clonotype. The CDR3 DNA reads as TGTGCCACCAGTGACCCGGGACAGGGCGAAGATGAGCAGTTCTTC. The encoded protein is CATSDPGQGEDEQFF. The rearrangement uses TRBV24-1 and TRBJ2-1; 9 nucleotides line up with TRBD1. V trimming: 4 bases; J trimming: 8 bases; junction bases outside the gene matches: 8. Germline lookup yields CDR1 KGHDR and CDR2 SFDVKD. This CDR3 comprises 15 residues.

V gene TRBV6-2 or TRBV6-3 combines with J gene TRBJ1-2; D gene ambiguous. Trimming took 0 bases from V and 8 from J, leaving 16 bases between them. This CDR3 is 15 amino acids long. The germline V gene encodes CDR1 MNHEY and CDR2 SVGEGT. The CDR3 nucleotides are TGTGCCAGCAGTTACTCGAGAGGACCCGAGCAGGGCTACACCTTC. It is translated as CASSYSRGPEQGYTF.

This clonotype showed up many times. CDR3 nucleotides: TGTGCCAGCGGAAGGGGTAGAACTGAAGCTTTCTTT. Amino acids: CASGRGRTEAFF. The V and J genes are TRBV3-1 and TRBJ1-1, with D perhaps TRBD1 (5 bases). Trimming took off 8 bases at V and 5 bases at J, with 12 bases between the two ends. Germline values: CDR1 LGHDT, CDR2 YNNKEL (reference sequence). CDR3 length equals 12 residues.

The V gene is TRBV3-1, the J gene TRBJ1-1; no clear D. CDR3 length: 14 residues. Germline V gene sequence: CDR1 LGHDT, CDR2 YNNKEL (reference sequence). V shed 0 bases and J shed 4 bases, with 9 bases lying between them. CDR3: CASSQDPRGTEAFF. Written as DNA, the CDR3 is TGTGCCAGCAGCCAAGATCCCAGAGGCACTGAAGCTTTCTTT.

This clonotype was seen only a few times. The chain employs TRBV19 and TRBJ2-6; D perhaps matches TRBD1 (5 bases). This CDR3 comprises 19 residues. The germline gives CDR1 LNHDA, CDR2 SQIVND (reference sequence). The ends were cut back, 6 bases at V and 1 base at J, with 22 bases in the middle. In nucleotides, the CDR3 is TGTGCCAGTAGCAGGGAAAGGGGTGCTACGGTTTCTGGGGCCAACGTCCTGACTTTC. It yields the protein CASSRERGATVSGANVLTF.

The V gene is TRBV30, the J gene TRBJ2-7; TRBD1 matches at 9 bases. CDR1 and CDR2 from the germline V gene are GTSNPN and SVGIG (reference sequence). V lost 3 bases and J lost 6; bases outside the gene matches: 6. This CDR3 region has 13 residues. CDR3 nucleotides: TGTGCCTGGAGCAAAGGACAGGGGCTCGAGCAGTACTTC. This sequence encodes CAWSKGQGLEQYF.

This clonotype was counted only a few times. V gene TRBV19 combines with J gene TRBJ1-1; D unresolved. The germline CDR1 and CDR2 sequences are LNHDA and SQIVND (reference sequence). This CDR3 has 15 amino acids. V gave up 7 bases and J gave up 3 bases, with 18 bases separating them. DNA for the CDR3: TGTGCCAGTACCCGCCCCCGAGGAGGCGACACTGAAGCTTTCTTT. It encodes CASTRPRGGDTEAFF.

This clonotype has only a few counts. This chain joins TRBV9 and TRBJ1-2; D gene ambiguous. The germline CDR1 and CDR2 sequences are SGDLS and YYNGEE. Trimming removed 0 bases from V and 6 bases from J, with 21 bases in between. The CDR3 runs 17 residues. CDR3 DNA: TGTGCCAGCAGCGTAGCTCAAAGGGCAGGAGCCAATAATGGCTACACCTTC. This gives the protein CASSVAQRAGANNGYTF.